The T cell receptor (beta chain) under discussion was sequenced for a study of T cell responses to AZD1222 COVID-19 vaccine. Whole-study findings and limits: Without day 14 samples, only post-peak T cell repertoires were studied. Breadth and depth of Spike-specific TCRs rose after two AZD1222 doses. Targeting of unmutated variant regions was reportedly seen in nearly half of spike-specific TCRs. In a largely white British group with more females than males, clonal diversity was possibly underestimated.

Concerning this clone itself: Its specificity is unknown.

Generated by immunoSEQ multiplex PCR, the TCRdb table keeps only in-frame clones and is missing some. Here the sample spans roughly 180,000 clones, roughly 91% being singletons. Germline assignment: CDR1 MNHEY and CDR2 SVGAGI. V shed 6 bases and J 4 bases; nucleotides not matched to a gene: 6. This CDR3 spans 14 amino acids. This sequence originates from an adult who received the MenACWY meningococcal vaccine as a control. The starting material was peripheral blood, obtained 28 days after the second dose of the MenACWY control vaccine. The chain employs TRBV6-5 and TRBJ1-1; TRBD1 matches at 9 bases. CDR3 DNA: TGTGCCAGCAGCATACGACAGGGGGGCACTGAAGCTTTCTTT. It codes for CASSIRQGGTEAFF.